This TCR beta chain was obtained from a study of a mutant IDH1 vaccine in newly diagnosed glioma. Study details: Vaccinations were initiated 4-6 weeks following radiotherapy alone, or were given together with temozolomide cycles. Treated individuals were around 60% male and about 38% female, averaging approximately 40 years of age. Visit V13 took place at week 47, and visit V12 happened at week 35.

V was pared by 9 bases and J by 5 bases, with 20 bases between. CDR1 is LGHNT and CDR2 is FRNRAP in the germline V gene. The CDR3 totals 15 residues. Time point given: week 35, safety follow-up. Topical imiquimod accompanied each vaccine dose, which consisted of 300 ug of mutant IDH1 20-mer peptide. This clone was detected a few times. Its antigen is as yet unknown. The data were produced by immunoSEQ multiplex PCR, yet TCRdb's version contains in-frame clones alone and is incomplete. Here the sample spans tens of thousands of clones, approximately 80% being singletons. The chain is built from TRBV12-5 and TRBJ2-1; tentatively, D is TRBD2 (5 bases). The receptor was derived from a woman aged 18-29 years with glioma. Sequencing was performed on PBMCs, taken from a glioma patient whose treatment included an IDH1 peptide vaccine. The CDR3: CASSPGIQRDNEQFF. The CDR3 region has the DNA TGTGCTAGCTCCCCCGGGATACAACGGGACAATGAGCAGTTCTTC.